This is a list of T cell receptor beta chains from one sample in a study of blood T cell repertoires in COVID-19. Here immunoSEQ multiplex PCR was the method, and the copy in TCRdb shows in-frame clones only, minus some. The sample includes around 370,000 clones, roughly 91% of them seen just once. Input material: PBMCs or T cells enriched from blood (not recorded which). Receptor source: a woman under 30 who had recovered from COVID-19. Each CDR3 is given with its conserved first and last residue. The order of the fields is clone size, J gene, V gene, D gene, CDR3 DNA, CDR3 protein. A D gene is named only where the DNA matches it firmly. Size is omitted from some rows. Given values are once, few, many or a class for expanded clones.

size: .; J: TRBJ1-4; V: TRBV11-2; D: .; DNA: TGTGCCAGCAGGACGCTCCCGACACCTAATGAAAAACTGTTTTTT; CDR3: CASRTLPTPNEKLFF
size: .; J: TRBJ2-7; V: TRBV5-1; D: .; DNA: TGCGCCAGCAGCTTGGGGGTAGCCGCGGGCTCCTACGAGCAGTACTTC; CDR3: CASSLGVAAGSYEQYF
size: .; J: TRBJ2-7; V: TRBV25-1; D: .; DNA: TGTGCCAGCAGTGAATTCGACAGCTACGAGCAGTACTTC; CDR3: CASSEFDSYEQYF
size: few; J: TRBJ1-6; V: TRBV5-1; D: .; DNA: TGCGCCAGCAGCCCCGGGACGGGTTCGGGGGTCAATTCACCCCTCCACTTT; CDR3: CASSPGTGSGVNSPLHF
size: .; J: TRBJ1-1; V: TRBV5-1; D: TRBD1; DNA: TGCGCCAGCAGCTATGATACAGGGGCGGCTTTCTTT; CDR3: CASSYDTGAAFF
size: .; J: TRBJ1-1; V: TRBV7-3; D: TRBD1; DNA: TGTGCCAGCAGGACTAACAGGGACAGCACTGAAGCTTTCTTT; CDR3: CASRTNRDSTEAFF
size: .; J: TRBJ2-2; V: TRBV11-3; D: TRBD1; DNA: TGTGCCAGCAGCACCGGGACAGGCCGTGGCACCGGGGAGCTGTTTTTT; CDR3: CASSTGTGRGTGELFF
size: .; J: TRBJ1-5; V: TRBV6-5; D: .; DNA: TGTGCCAGCAGTTACGACAGCTATCAGCCCCAGCATTTT; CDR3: CASSYDSYQPQHF
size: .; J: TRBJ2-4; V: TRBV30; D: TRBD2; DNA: TGTGCCTGGAGTGCCTCGGGGGGGCTCATTCAGTACTTC; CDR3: CAWSASGGLIQYF
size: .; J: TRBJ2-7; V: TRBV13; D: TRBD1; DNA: TGTGCCAGCAGCCCTGCCGGAGGACAGGAGTACTCCTACGAGCAGTACTTC; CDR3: CASSPAGGQEYSYEQYF
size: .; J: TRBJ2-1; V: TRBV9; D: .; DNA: TGTGCCAGCAGCGTGTCACCTCAGGGGAGCTCCTACAATGAGCAGTTCTTC; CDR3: CASSVSPQGSSYNEQFF
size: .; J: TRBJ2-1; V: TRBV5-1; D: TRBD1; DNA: TGCGCCAGCAGGCGACAGGGCCCTTCCTACAATGAGCAGTTCTTC; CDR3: CASRRQGPSYNEQFF
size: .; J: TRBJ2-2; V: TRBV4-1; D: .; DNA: TGCGCCAGCAGCCAAGCCTCCCTTCTGCGGCCGGGTTCTACCGGGGAGCTGTTTTTT; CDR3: CASSQASLLRPGSTGELFF
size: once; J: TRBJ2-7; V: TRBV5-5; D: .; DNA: TGTGCCAGCAGCTTGGACAGGGTATATGAGCAGTACTTC; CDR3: CASSLDRVYEQYF
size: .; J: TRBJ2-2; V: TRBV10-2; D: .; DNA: TGCGCCAGTGGAGGCAGGAGAAACACCGGGGAGCTGTTTTTT; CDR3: CASGGRRNTGELFF
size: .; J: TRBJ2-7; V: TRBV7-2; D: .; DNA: TGTGCCAGCAGCTCTTTATACGAGCAGTACTTC; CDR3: CASSSLYEQYF